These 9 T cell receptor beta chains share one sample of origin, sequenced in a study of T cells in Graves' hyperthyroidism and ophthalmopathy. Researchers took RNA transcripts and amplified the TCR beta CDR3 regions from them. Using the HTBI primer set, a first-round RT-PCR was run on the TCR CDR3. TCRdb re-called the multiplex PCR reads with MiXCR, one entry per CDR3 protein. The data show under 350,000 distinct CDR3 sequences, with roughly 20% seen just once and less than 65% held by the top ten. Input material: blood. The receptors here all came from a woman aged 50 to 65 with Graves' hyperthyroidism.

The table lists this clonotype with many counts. CDR3 in DNA: TGTGCCAGCAGCTTCTTGGACCGGGACGCCGATGAGCAGTTCTTC. Protein product: CASSFLDRDADEQFF. This sequence joins TRBV11-1 and TRBJ2-1; D possibly uses TRBD1 or TRBD2 (5 bases each). CDR1 and CDR2 (germline): SGHAT, FQDESV (reference sequence). The CDR3 contains 15 residues. The V end lost 3 bases, the J end lost 8 bases, and 17 bases lay between the germline ends.

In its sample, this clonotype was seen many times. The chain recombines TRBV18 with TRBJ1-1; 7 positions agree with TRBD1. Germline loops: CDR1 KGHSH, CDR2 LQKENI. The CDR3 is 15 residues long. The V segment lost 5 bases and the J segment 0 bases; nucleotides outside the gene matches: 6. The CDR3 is CASSSTGRLNTEAFF. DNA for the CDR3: TGTGCCAGCTCATCGACAGGGCGGCTGAACACTGAAGCTTTCTTT.

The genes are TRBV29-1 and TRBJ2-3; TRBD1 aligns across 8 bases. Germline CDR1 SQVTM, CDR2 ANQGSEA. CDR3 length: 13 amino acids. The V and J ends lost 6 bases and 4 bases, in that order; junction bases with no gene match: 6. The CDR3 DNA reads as TGCAGCGTGACAGGGGTCGAGGCAGATACGCAGTATTTT. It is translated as CSVTGVEADTQYF.

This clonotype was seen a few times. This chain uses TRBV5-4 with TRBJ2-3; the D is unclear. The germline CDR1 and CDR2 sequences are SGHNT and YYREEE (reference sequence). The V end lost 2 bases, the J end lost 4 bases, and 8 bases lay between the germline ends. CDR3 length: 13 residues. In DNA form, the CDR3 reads TGTGCCAGCAGCTTACGCAGCCCAGATACGCAGTATTTT. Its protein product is CASSLRSPDTQYF.

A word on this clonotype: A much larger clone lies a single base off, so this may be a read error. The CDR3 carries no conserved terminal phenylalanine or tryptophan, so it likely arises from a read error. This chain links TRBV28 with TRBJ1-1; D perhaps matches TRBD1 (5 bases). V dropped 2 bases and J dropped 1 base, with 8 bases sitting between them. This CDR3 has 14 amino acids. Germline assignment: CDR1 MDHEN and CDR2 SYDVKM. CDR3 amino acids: CASSLRRANTEAFL. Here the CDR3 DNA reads TGTGCCAGCAGTTTACGCAGGGCGAACACTGAAGCTTTCCTT.

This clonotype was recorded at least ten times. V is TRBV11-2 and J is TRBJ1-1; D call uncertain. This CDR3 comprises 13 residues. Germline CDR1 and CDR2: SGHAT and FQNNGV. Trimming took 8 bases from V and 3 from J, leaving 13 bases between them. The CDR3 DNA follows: TGTGCCAGCGGCCCAGACGTGGACACTGAAGCTTTCTTT. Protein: CASGPDVDTEAFF.

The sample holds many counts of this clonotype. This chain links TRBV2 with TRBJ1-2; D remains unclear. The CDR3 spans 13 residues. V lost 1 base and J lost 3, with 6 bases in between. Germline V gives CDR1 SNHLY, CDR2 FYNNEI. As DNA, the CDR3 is TGTGCCAGCAGTGAAGAGGCACACTATGGCTACACCTTC. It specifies CASSEEAHYGYTF.

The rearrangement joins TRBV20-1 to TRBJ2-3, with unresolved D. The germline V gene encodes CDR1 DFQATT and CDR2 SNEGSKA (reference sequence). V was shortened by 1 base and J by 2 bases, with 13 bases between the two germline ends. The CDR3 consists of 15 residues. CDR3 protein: CSARAQRASTDTQYF. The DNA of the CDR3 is TGCAGTGCTAGAGCCCAGAGAGCCTCCACAGATACGCAGTATTTT.

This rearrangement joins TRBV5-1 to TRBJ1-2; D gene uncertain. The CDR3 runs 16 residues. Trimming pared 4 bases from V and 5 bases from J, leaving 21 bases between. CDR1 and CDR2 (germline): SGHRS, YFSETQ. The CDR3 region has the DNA TGCGCCAGCAGCCGGGAGGCAGGACCAACTCCTTATGGCTACACCTTC. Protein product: CASSREAGPTPYGYTF.